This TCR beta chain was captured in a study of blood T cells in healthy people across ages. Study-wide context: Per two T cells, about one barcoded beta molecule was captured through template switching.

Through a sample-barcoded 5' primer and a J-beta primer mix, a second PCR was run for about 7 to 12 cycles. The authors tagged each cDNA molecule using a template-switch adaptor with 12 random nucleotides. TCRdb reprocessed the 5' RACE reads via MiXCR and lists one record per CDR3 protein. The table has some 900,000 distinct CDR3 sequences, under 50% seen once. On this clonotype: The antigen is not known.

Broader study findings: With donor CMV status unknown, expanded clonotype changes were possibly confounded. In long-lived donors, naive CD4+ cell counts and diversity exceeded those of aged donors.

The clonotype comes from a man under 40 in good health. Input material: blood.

For the CDR3, the DNA is TGTGCCAGCAGTTTAGGGGAGGGGGGGGGCCTGAGCAAGCAGTACTTC. This sequence encodes CASSLGEGGGLSKQYF. The rearrangement uses TRBV12-3 or TRBV12-4 and TRBJ2-5, with D possibly TRBD2 on 7 matching bases. The CDR3 runs 16 residues. V was clipped by 1 base and J by 11 bases, with 23 bases between them.